The source of this TCR beta chain is a study of blood T cell repertoires in COVID-19. Whole-study context: Sites in the United States, Italy and Spain provided acute and convalescent COVID-19 samples.

Original processing notes: Nucleated cell counts were estimated from reference gene primer amplification. Using immunoSEQ multiplex PCR, the repertoire was profiled, and TCRdb retains in-frame clones only, with some absent. V and J calls and clone size follow that table, whereas D and trimming were derived from the DNA. The sample yields roughly 97,000 clones, approximately 83% seen once. This CDR3 is 16 amino acids long. Germline V gene data show CDR1 as SEHNR and CDR2 as FQNEAQ (reference sequence). V was clipped by 6 bases and J by 3 bases, with 18 bases between them. The chain uses TRBV7-9 and TRBJ2-4, with D possibly matching TRBD1 (6 bases). This TCR was recovered from a woman of 80 years or more with active or convalescent COVID-19. The sequencing sample was made of peripheral blood. The DNA of the CDR3 is TGTGCCAGCAGTCCCTTGGGGGCCCGGGGCAAAAACATTCAGTACTTC. This gives the protein CASSPLGARGKNIQYF.